A single TCR beta chain is shown here with its context. Its antigen is still unknown. V shed 1 base, J shed 2 bases, and the junction held 3 bases outside the gene matches. CDR3 length: 15 amino acids. Germline V lookup: CDR1 SGHRS, CDR2 YFSETQ. This sample was taken from a study of blood T cells in healthy people across ages. Study-wide findings and caveats: A roughly linear age-dependent decrease characterized TCR beta diversity per million T cells. Compared with aged donors, long-lived donors showed fewer expanded clones, suggesting selection.

A sample-barcoded 5' primer and a J-beta primer mix were used in a second PCR of about 6 to 12 cycles. A template-switch adaptor with 12 random nucleotides tagged each cDNA molecule. TCRdb itself ran the 5' RACE reads through MiXCR, one entry per CDR3 protein. The sample consists of hundreds of thousands of distinct CDR3 sequences, 45% to 55% of them appearing once. The TCR originated in a man older than 75 in good health. Sequenced material: blood. This chain connects TRBV5-1 to TRBJ1-5, with 7 positions matching TRBD1. The CDR3 protein is CASSLTGTGNQPQHF. DNA of the CDR3: TGCGCCAGCAGCTTGACCGGGACAGGCAATCAGCCCCAGCATTTT.